One sample yielded the 21 T cell receptor beta chains listed below, sequenced in a study of graft-versus-host responses after intestinal transplantation. Produced via immunoSEQ multiplex PCR; TCRdb's table is partial and in-frame only. The table has roughly 69,000 clones, just under 95% seen once; the top ten hold about 6.7%. Sequenced here: bone marrow, sampled 700 to 850 days after intestinal transplantation. These receptors originate from a human patient who received an intestinal transplant, so some T cells may come from the graft donor.

V usage is TRBV5-6 and J usage is TRBJ2-7; D gene unclear. CDR1 and CDR2 (germline): SGHDT, YYEEEE. CDR3 length: 16 amino acids. V gave up 4 bases and J gave up 1 base, with 18 bases separating them. The CDR3 DNA sequence: TGTGCCAGCAGCCCTCCTGCAGGCCTTGAGTCCTACGAGCAGTACTTC. It translates to CASSPPAGLESYEQYF. Full variable domain (remainder filled in from reference TRBV5-6 and TRBJ2-7): DAGVTQSPTHLIKTRGQQVTLRCSPKSGHDTVSWYQQALGQGPQFIFQYYEEEERQRGNFPDRFSGHQFPNYSSELNVNALLLGDSALYLCASSPPAGLESYEQYFGPGTRLTVT.

The genes are TRBV27 and TRBJ2-5; D is unresolved. CDR3 length equals 15 residues. The V gene's germline CDR1 is MNHEY and CDR2 SMNVEV (reference sequence). With 6 bases removed from V and 0 bases from J, the gap between germline ends came to 14 bases. The DNA of the CDR3 is TGTGCCAGCAGACCGCGGACGGATTACCAAGAGACCCAGTACTTC. It specifies CASRPRTDYQETQYF.

This rearrangement joins TRBV2 to TRBJ2-1; D is perhaps TRBD2 (6 bases). This CDR3 comprises 14 residues. V was shortened by 7 bases and J by 4 bases, with 14 bases between the two germline ends. CDR1 is SNHLY and CDR2 is FYNNEI in the germline V gene. The CDR3 here is CASNWDFQYNEQFF. Here the CDR3 DNA reads TGTGCCAGCAACTGGGACTTTCAGTACAATGAGCAGTTCTTC.

The V call is TRBV27, the J call TRBJ2-7; D is unresolved. Germline lookup yields CDR1 MNHEY and CDR2 SMNVEV (reference sequence). V dropped 8 bases and J dropped 0 bases, with 8 bases sitting between them. This CDR3 is built from 12 residues. CDR3 in amino acids: CASGIFSYEQYF. The CDR3 region has the DNA TGTGCCAGCGGCATCTTCTCCTACGAGCAGTACTTC.

J is TRBJ2-7 and V is TRBV10-3; 7 nucleotides line up with TRBD2. The V gene end was trimmed by 3 bases and the J gene end by 4 bases; junction bases not matched to a gene: 6. Germline CDR1 reads ENHRY; CDR2 reads SYGVKD. The CDR3 has 14 residues. This CDR3 reads CAISDPGLSYEQYF. DNA of the CDR3: TGTGCCATCAGTGACCCGGGACTATCTTACGAGCAGTACTTC.

The chain links TRBV6-5 to TRBJ1-1; the D gene is possibly TRBD1 (6 bases). The CDR3 runs 13 residues. The germline V and J ends were trimmed by 5 bases and 11 bases, with 18 bases remaining between them. Germline assignment: CDR1 MNHEY and CDR2 SVGAGI. CDR3 region: CASSQDPQGRAFF. The CDR3 region has the DNA TGTGCCAGCAGTCAAGACCCACAGGGTAGGGCTTTCTTT.

The chain is built from TRBV4-2 and TRBJ2-5; 7 bases are a match to TRBD2. This CDR3 has 15 residues. Germline V gene lookup returns CDR1 LGHNA and CDR2 YNFKEQ. V shed 1 base, J shed 3 bases, and the junction held 5 bases outside the gene matches. The CDR3 DNA sequence: TGTGCCAGCAGCCAAGTTCTAGCGGACGAAGAGACCCAGTACTTC. It codes for CASSQVLADEETQYF.

Only a few counts were recorded for this clone. The chain is built from TRBV5-5 and TRBJ2-7, with D tentatively TRBD1 (6 bases). Trimming took off 4 bases at V and 4 bases at J, with 12 bases between the two ends. The length of the CDR3 is 13 residues. CDR1 SGHKS and CDR2 YYEKEE come from the germline V gene (reference sequence). In DNA form, the CDR3 reads TGTGCCAGCAGCGTGGACAGCCAGTACGAGCAGTACTTC. As protein: CASSVDSQYEQYF.

The rearrangement joins TRBV5-6 to TRBJ2-1; D is undetermined. V was pared by 0 bases and J by 4 bases, with 2 bases between. Germline-derived CDR1 and CDR2 are SGHDT and YYEEEE. The CDR3 extends over 12 amino acids. This CDR3 is CASSLEYNEQFF. CDR3 in DNA: TGTGCCAGCAGCTTGGAGTACAATGAGCAGTTCTTC.

V is TRBV4-1 and J is TRBJ1-5; the D is unclear. The CDR3 consists of 14 residues. V was clipped by 0 bases and J by 9 bases, with 12 bases between them. Per the germline V gene, CDR1 is MGHRA and CDR2 is YSYEKL. CDR3 protein: CASSQEGWSRPQHF. The CDR3 DNA is TGCGCCAGCAGCCAAGAGGGCTGGAGCCGGCCCCAGCATTTT.

The chain links TRBV2 to TRBJ2-1; TRBD1 matches at 8 bases. The CDR3 length is 16 residues. Germline loops: CDR1 SNHLY, CDR2 FYNNEI. The ends lost 5 bases at V and 5 bases at J; junction bases unmatched: 11. The CDR3 DNA reads as TGTGCCAGCAGTCGTTGGACAGGGCTACAGGACAATGAGCAGTTCTTC. It specifies CASSRWTGLQDNEQFF.

Concerning this clone itself: The same CDR3 can be traced to other DNA sequences in this sample. V gene TRBV27 combines with J gene TRBJ1-1; TRBD1 might be the D (5 bases). The CDR3 runs 14 residues. The germline V gene encodes CDR1 MNHEY and CDR2 SMNVEV (reference sequence). The V and J ends lost 1 base and 1 base respectively, with 7 bases between them. The CDR3, as DNA: TGTGCCAGCAGTTTATTGGGGGGGAACACTGAAGCTTTCTTT. This encodes CASSLLGGNTEAFF.

V is TRBV2 and J is TRBJ1-2; 8 nucleotides line up with TRBD1. The V segment lost 4 bases and the J segment 6 bases; nucleotides outside the gene matches: 7. CDR3 length equals 14 residues. The germline CDR1 and CDR2 sequences are SNHLY and FYNNEI. This CDR3 is CASSVAQDRDGYTF. CDR3 bases: TGTGCCAGCAGTGTGGCCCAGGACAGGGATGGCTACACCTTC.

V usage is TRBV15 and J usage is TRBJ2-7; 16 bases align to TRBD2. Germline V gene data show CDR1 as LNHNV and CDR2 as YYDKDF (reference sequence). This CDR3 is built from 20 residues. J was trimmed by 5 bases and V by 4 bases; bases with no gene match: 17. The CDR3 nucleotides read TGTGCCACCAGCACCGGGCGGGGACTAGCGGGAGGGCCTAGTGAGAACGAGCAGTACTTC. Its protein product is CATSTGRGLAGGPSENEQYF.

The sample holds one count of this clone. The V and J genes are TRBV19 and TRBJ2-1, with 9 bases matching TRBD2. From germline, CDR1 is LNHDA and CDR2 SQIVND (reference sequence). Trimming at V came to 8 bases and at J to 4 bases, leaving 6 bases not matched to a gene. This CDR3 has 14 amino acids. The CDR3 loop reads CASCPSGAYNEQFF. The CDR3 nucleotides read TGTGCCAGTTGCCCTAGCGGGGCTTACAATGAGCAGTTCTTC.

The chain employs TRBV9 and TRBJ2-5; D is perhaps TRBD1 (5 bases). The ends were cut back, 4 bases at V and 5 bases at J, with 18 bases in the middle. CDR1 SGDLS and CDR2 YYNGEE come from the germline V gene. This CDR3 contains 15 residues. This CDR3 reads CASSFSGLQRETQYF. The CDR3 DNA reads as TGTGCCAGCAGCTTCTCAGGGCTCCAAAGGGAGACCCAGTACTTC. The variable domain in full, completed from reference TRBV9 and TRBJ2-5, reads DSGVTQTPKHLITATGQRVTLRCSPRSGDLSVYWYQQSLDQGLQFLIQYYNGEERAKGNILERFSAQQFPDLHSELNLSSLELGDSALYFCASSFSGLQRETQYFGPGTRLLVL.

The CDR3 bases are TGTGCCAGCAGCTTAGCGGCAAAAGAGACCCAGTACTTC. This gives the protein CASSLAAKETQYF. The genes are TRBV7-2 and TRBJ2-5; D call uncertain. V gave up 0 bases and J gave up 3 bases, with 5 bases separating them. The germline V gene has CDR1 SGHTA and CDR2 FQGNSA. The CDR3 loop spans 13 amino acids.

The chain carries TRBV27 and TRBJ1-5; maybe TRBD1 (5 bases). The CDR3 runs 15 residues. Germline loops: CDR1 MNHEY, CDR2 SMNVEV (reference sequence). V was clipped by 2 bases and J by 1 base, with 9 bases between them. CDR3 DNA: TGTGCCAGCAGTTTAGTGGGGGAAAGCAATCAGCCCCAGCATTTT. Its translation: CASSLVGESNQPQHF.

The rearrangement joins TRBV2 to TRBJ1-5, with D tentatively TRBD1 (5 bases). The germline CDR1 and CDR2 sequences are SNHLY and FYNNEI. Trimming took off 4 bases at V and 4 bases at J, with 8 bases between the two ends. The CDR3 is 13 residues long. CDR3 residues: CASSAEGNQPQHF. Here the CDR3 DNA reads TGTGCCAGCAGTGCAGAGGGGAATCAGCCCCAGCATTTT.

The rearrangement joins TRBV4-1 to TRBJ2-7, with D hard to call. CDR1 and CDR2 (germline): MGHRA, YSYEKL. CDR3 length: 15 residues. The V end was cut by 1 base, the J end by 2 bases, with 12 bases between. Here the CDR3 DNA reads TGCGCCAGCAGCCAAGGACTTGCGGAAGCCTACGAGCAGTACTTC. It codes for CASSQGLAEAYEQYF.

CDR3 nucleotides: TGTGCCAGCAGTGAACCCGCCGGACAGGGCTCCTACAATGAGCAGTTCTTC. Its protein product is CASSEPAGQGSYNEQFF. The chain recombines TRBV6-1 with TRBJ2-1; 8 bases map to TRBD1. Germline-derived CDR1 and CDR2 are MNHNS and SASEGT. The length of the CDR3 is 17 residues. The junction had 6 bases not matched to a gene; V was cut back by 2 bases and J by 0 bases.